This T cell receptor (beta chain) was captured by sequencing in a study of T-cell memory formation after mild COVID-19. The wider study: Clustering of TCRs was largely donor specific. Overall study findings and caveats: There were some responding clones in pre-infection memory, which suggested that cross-reactive memory had joined. Chiefly within CM and EM were the contracting CD4+ clones; CD8+ ones were within EMRA.

This clonotype was counted a few times. The antigen is unknown. After 5'RACE with constant-segment primers, TCR alpha and TCR beta cDNA libraries carrying sample barcodes and UMIs were obtained. MiXCR was run by TCRdb on the 5' RACE reads, yielding one entry per CDR3 protein. The sample lists 500,000 to 650,000 distinct CDR3 sequences, less than 25% seen once, with roughly 8.3% in the top ten. Per the germline V gene, CDR1 is LNHDA and CDR2 is SQIVND (reference sequence). The CDR3 contains 15 residues. Trimming cost V 11 bases and J 0 bases, with 14 bases left between them. This chain connects TRBV19 to TRBJ2-6; D unresolved. The sequenced sample consisted of PBMCs or a T cell subset sorted from them (not recorded which). This receptor was taken from an adult woman who had mild COVID-19 (a few samples of this study predate the infection). Cell type and time point are not known. The CDR3 reads CAGPGSISGANVLTF. CDR3 bases: TGTGCCGGTCCCGGATCCATCTCTGGGGCCAACGTCCTGACTTTC.